This record concerns one TCR beta chain sequence. The antigen is not known. The source of the sample is a study of CXCR3-negative and CXCR3-positive naive CD8 T cells. Findings and caveats of the study: CXCR3-positive naive cells had TRB CDR3s that were more hydrophobic than CXCR3-negative naive cells had.

The authors prepared UMI-labeled TRB cDNA libraries by 5' RACE. TCRdb reprocessed the 5' RACE reads; each CDR3 protein has one entry and no DNA is given. The repertoire table contains 150,000 to 180,000 distinct CDR3 sequences. Sequencing input: naive CXCR3+ CD8+ T cells from blood. Subset noted: CD45RO-CCR7+CD27+CD95- naive CD8+ T cells expressing CXCR3 (TNR3+). The clonotype originates from a human donor in good health. Some clones in this sample may be carry-over from other donors' samples.

The CDR3 loop is CASSLVVVGEQFF. The V and J genes are TRBV5-6 and TRBJ2-1; TCRdb's assignment of TRBD2 cannot be checked, as there is no DNA. Germline V gene lookup returns CDR1 SGHDT and CDR2 YYEEEE. The CDR3 has 13 amino acids.